This is a list of T cell receptor beta chains from one sample in a study of response to subunit inactivated influenza vaccine. TCRdb re-analysed the RT-PCR reads in MiXCR, keeping a single row per CDR3 protein. The repertoire holds around 540,000 distinct CDR3 sequences, with about 11% as singletons. Source: PBMCs from blood, taken on the day of vaccination. Receptors originate from a man aged 50-59 years who received an inactivated influenza vaccine. The CDR3 runs from the conserved cysteine through the conserved F or W. D genes are given only for firm matches. The size of a clone is reported for some rows only, either as once, few or many, or as a class for expanded clones.

few,TRBV21-1,17,.,TRBJ1-1,CASSNRTGTDVNTEAFF,TGTGCCAGCAGCAATCGTACCGGGACGGACGTTAACACTGAAGCTTTCTTT
many,TRBV6-6,13,TRBD1,TRBJ1-2,CASGGQKIYGYTF,TGTGCCAGCGGGGGACAGAAAATCTATGGCTACACCTTC
.,TRBV6-5,15,TRBD1,TRBJ1-6,CASSYATGVGSPLHF,TGTGCCAGCAGTTACGCCACAGGGGTGGGCTCACCCCTCCACTTT
few,TRBV12-3/TRBV12-4,15,.,TRBJ2-1,CASSFSSLGGDEQFF,TGTGCCAGCAGTTTTTCTAGCCTCGGCGGGGATGAGCAGTTCTTC
.,TRBV7-9,17,TRBD1,TRBJ1-6,CASSLPGQGVSTSPLHF,TGTGCCAGCAGCTTACCGGGACAGGGGGTCTCGACTTCACCCCTCCACTTT
many,TRBV13,15,.,TRBJ1-1,CASSLGEGLIPEAFF,TGTGCCAGCAGCTTAGGAGAGGGTCTGATCCCTGAAGCTTTCTTT
many,TRBV24-1,13,.,TRBJ2-7,CATRSPGEWEQYF,TGTGCCACGCGCTCACCGGGGGAGTGGGAGCAGTACTTC
.,TRBV4-1,16,TRBD2,TRBJ2-2,CASSQVGGVVTGELFF,TGCGCCAGCAGCCAAGTTGGGGGGGTGGTCACCGGGGAGCTGTTTTTT
few,TRBV20-1,15,.,TRBJ1-5,CSAGGGDTGNQPQHF,TGCAGTGCTGGAGGAGGGGACACTGGCAATCAGCCCCAGCATTTT
.,TRBV4-2,15,.,TRBJ1-5,CASSQAGSGNQPQHF,TGTGCCAGCAGCCAAGCAGGCTCCGGCAATCAGCCCCAGCATTTT
.,TRBV6-2/TRBV6-3,11,.,TRBJ1-2,CASSRTFGYTF,TGTGCCAGCAGTCGAACTTTCGGCTACACCTTC
many,TRBV5-1,15,.,TRBJ2-3,CASSWGDRDTDTQYF,TGCGCCAGCAGCTGGGGGGACAGAGACACAGATACGCAGTATTTT
large,TRBV13,14,.,TRBJ2-7,CASGTGAGVYEQYF,TGTGCCAGCGGTACAGGCGCAGGTGTGTACGAGCAGTACTTC
few,TRBV20-1,13,.,TRBJ2-3,CSASSGFTDTQYF,TGCAGTGCTAGCTCGGGATTCACAGATACGCAGTATTTT
many,TRBV12-3/TRBV12-4,12,.,TRBJ2-2,CASRSLAGELFF,TGTGCCAGCAGGTCCCTCGCCGGGGAGCTGTTTTTT
few,TRBV15,15,TRBD1,TRBJ2-1,CATSTDREPYNEQFF,TGTGCCACCAGCACCGACAGGGAGCCCTACAATGAGCAGTTCTTC
few,TRBV7-3,14,.,TRBJ2-5,CASSLMERRETQYF,TGTGCCAGCAGCTTAATGGAAAGACGGGAGACCCAGTACTTC
few,TRBV12-3/TRBV12-4,15,TRBD2,TRBJ2-7,CASSSKTSADYEQYF,TGTGCCAGCAGTTCCAAGACTAGCGCCGACTACGAGCAGTACTTC
few,TRBV20-1,14,.,TRBJ1-2,CSARPPQAGYGYTF,TGCAGTGCTAGACCGCCACAGGCAGGTTATGGCTACACCTTC
few,TRBV10-2,14,.,TRBJ2-2,CASSESKNTGELFF,TGCGCCAGCAGTGAGTCGAAGAACACCGGGGAGCTGTTTTTT
many,TRBV6-2/TRBV6-3,14,.,TRBJ2-5,CASTGAPLQETQYF,TGTGCCAGCACAGGGGCTCCGCTTCAAGAGACCCAGTACTTC
few,TRBV9,15,TRBD1,TRBJ1-2,CASSVGTGNSRGYTF,TGTGCCAGCAGCGTCGGGACAGGGAATTCGCGGGGCTACACCTTC
many,TRBV18,12,TRBD1,TRBJ2-1,CASSDRGNEQFF,TGTGCCAGCTCAGACAGGGGCAATGAGCAGTTCTTC
.,TRBV20-1,18,.,TRBJ2-1,CSASPQGTSMSSYNEQFF,TGCAGTGCTTCCCCCCAGGGTACTTCGATGAGCTCCTACAATGAGCAGTTCTTC
.,TRBV20-1,14,TRBD1,TRBJ1-1,CSAAQGAANTEAFF,TGCAGTGCGGCTCAGGGGGCTGCGAACACTGAAGCTTTCTTT
many,TRBV29-1,13,.,TRBJ2-7,CSVEDRGSYEQYF,TGCAGCGTTGAAGACAGGGGTTCCTACGAGCAGTACTTC
many,TRBV4-1,19,TRBD2,TRBJ2-1,CASSQGLQLTGGLRDEQFF,TGCGCCAGCAGCCAAGGCCTCCAGTTGACGGGGGGACTTCGGGATGAGCAGTTCTTC
once,TRBV9,16,.,TRBJ2-1,CASSVGWSSGGGEQFF,TGTGCCAGCAGCGTAGGGTGGAGTAGCGGAGGGGGTGAGCAGTTCTTC
.,TRBV4-2,17,TRBD2,TRBJ2-2,CASSQDLSGDFTGELFF,TGTGCCAGCAGCCAAGATCTTAGCGGGGATTTCACCGGGGAGCTGTTTTTT
few,TRBV28,16,TRBD2,TRBJ2-3,CASSLQGAGSTDTQYF,TGTGCCAGCAGTCTCCAAGGAGCGGGGAGCACAGATACGCAGTATTTT
.,TRBV5-5,14,TRBD2,TRBJ2-7,CASTLTSRAYEQYF,TGTGCCAGCACTTTGACTAGCCGCGCCTACGAGCAGTACTTC
few,TRBV5-1,18,.,TRBJ2-6,CASSIQGSAFSGANVLTF,TGCGCCAGCAGCATACAGGGTTCTGCCTTCTCTGGGGCCAACGTCCTGACTTTC